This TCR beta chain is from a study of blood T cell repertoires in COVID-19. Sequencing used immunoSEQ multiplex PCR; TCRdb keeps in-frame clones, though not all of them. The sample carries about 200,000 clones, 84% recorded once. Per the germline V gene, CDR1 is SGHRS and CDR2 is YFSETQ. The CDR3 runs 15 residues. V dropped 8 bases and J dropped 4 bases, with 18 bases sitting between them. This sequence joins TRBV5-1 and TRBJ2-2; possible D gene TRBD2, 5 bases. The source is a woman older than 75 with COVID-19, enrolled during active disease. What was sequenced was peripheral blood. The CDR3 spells CASSLSTRGTGELFF. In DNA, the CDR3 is TGCGCCAGTTCACTTTCGACCCGGGGCACCGGGGAGCTGTTTTTT.